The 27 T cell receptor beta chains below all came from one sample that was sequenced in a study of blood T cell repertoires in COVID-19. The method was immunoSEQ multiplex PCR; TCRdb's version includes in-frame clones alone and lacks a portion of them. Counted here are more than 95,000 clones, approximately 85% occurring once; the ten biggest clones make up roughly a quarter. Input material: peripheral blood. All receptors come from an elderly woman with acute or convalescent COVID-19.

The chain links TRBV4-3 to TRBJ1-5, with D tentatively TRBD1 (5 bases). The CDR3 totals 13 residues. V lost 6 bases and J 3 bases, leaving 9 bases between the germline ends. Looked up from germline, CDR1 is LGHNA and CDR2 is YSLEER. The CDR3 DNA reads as TGCGCCAGCAGGATGGGGCCCAATCAGCCCCAGCATTTT. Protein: CASRMGPNQPQHF.

The CDR3 DNA follows: TGCGCCAGCAGCCAAGGTTCGAGCGGTTTGGTTCTAGACTATGGCTACACCTTC. Protein product: CASSQGSSGLVLDYGYTF. V usage is TRBV4-1 and J usage is TRBJ1-2; D call uncertain. This CDR3 region has 18 residues. The germline V gene has CDR1 MGHRA and CDR2 YSYEKL. Trimming cost V 1 base and J 3 bases, with 21 bases left between them.

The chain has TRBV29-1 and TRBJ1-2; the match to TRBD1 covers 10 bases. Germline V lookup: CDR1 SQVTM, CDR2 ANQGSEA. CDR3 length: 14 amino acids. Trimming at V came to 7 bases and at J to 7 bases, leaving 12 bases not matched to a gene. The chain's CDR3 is CSGKGGQGNFGYTF. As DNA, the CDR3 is TGCAGCGGCAAAGGGGGACAGGGGAATTTTGGCTACACCTTC.

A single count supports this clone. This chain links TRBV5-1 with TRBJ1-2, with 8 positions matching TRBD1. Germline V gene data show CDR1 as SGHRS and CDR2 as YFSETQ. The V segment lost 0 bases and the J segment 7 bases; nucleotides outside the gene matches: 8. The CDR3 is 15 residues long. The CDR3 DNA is TGCGCCAGCAGCTTGGCCGAGACAGGGGCCGGTGGCTACACCTTC. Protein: CASSLAETGAGGYTF.

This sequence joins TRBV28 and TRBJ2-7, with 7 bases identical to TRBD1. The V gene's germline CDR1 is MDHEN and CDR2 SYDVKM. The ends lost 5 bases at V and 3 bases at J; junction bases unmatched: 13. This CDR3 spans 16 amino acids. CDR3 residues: CASSPASLGQIYEQYV. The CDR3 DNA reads TGTGCCAGCAGTCCCGCGTCGTTGGGACAGATCTACGAGCAGTACGTC.

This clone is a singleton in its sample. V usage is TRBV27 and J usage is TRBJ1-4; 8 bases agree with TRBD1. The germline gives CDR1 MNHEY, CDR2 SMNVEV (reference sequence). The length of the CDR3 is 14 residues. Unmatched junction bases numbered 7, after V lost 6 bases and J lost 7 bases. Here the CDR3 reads CASSRGQAFEKLFF. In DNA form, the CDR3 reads TGTGCCAGCAGCCGGGGACAGGCGTTTGAAAAACTGTTTTTT.

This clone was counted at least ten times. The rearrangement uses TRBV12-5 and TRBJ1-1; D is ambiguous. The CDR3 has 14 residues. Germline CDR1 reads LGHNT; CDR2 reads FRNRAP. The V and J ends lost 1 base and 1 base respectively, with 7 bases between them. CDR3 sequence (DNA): TGTGCTAGTGGTTTGGGGTACGGGAACACTGAAGCTTTCTTT. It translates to CASGLGYGNTEAFF.

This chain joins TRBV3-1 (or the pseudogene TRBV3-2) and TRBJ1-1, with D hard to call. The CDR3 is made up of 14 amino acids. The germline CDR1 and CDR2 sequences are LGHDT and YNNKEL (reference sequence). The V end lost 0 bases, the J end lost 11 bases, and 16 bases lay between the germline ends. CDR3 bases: TGTGCCAGCAGCCAAGATAAAACACGCAAGTGGGCTTTCTTT. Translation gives CASSQDKTRKWAFF.

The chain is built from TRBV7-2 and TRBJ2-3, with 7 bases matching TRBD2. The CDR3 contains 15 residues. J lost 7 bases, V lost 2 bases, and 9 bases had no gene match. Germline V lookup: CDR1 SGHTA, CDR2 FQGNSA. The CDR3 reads CASSLNGGKENTQYF. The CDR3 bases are TGTGCCAGCAGCTTAAACGGGGGGAAGGAAAATACGCAGTATTTT.

CDR3 amino acids: CASTGLSNQPQHF. The DNA of the CDR3 is TGTGCCAGCACTGGACTGAGCAATCAGCCCCAGCATTTT. The chain recombines TRBV2 with TRBJ1-5; unclear D gene. V lost 7 bases and J lost 1, with 8 bases in between. CDR3 length: 13 amino acids. Germline CDR1 and CDR2: SNHLY and FYNNEI.

The CDR3 loop is CASSRGQGYGYTF. CDR3 DNA: TGTGCCAGCAGCCGAGGACAGGGCTATGGCTACACCTTC. V and J are TRBV14 and TRBJ1-2; 8 nucleotides align to TRBD1. CDR3 length: 13 amino acids. The J segment lost 4 bases and the V segment lost 4 bases, leaving 2 bases of the junction unmatched. Germline values: CDR1 SGHDN, CDR2 FVKESK.

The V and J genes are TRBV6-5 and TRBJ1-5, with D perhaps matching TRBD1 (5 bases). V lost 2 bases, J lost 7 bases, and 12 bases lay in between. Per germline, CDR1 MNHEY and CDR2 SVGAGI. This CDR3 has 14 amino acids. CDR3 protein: CASSYIQRGQPQHF. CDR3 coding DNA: TGTGCCAGCAGTTACATCCAAAGGGGACAGCCCCAGCATTTT.

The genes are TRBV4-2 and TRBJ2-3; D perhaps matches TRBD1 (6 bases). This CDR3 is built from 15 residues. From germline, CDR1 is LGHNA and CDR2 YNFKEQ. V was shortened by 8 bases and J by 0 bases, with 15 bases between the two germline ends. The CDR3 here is CASRPTGASTDTQYF. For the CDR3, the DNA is TGTGCCAGCCGCCCGACAGGTGCTAGCACAGATACGCAGTATTTT.

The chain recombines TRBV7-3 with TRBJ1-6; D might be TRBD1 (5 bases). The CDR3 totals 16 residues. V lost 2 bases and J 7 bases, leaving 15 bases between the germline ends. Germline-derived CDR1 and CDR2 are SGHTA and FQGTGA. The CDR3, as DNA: TGTGCCAGCAGCTTACTTGGGACGGGGGGAAATTCACCCCTCCACTTT. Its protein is CASSLLGTGGNSPLHF.

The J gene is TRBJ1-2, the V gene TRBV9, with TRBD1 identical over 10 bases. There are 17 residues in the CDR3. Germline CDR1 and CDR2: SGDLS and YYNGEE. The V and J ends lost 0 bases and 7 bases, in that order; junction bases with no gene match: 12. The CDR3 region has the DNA TGTGCCAGCAGCGTAGGACCGGGACAGGGGCGGATGTCTGGCTACACCTTC. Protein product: CASSVGPGQGRMSGYTF.

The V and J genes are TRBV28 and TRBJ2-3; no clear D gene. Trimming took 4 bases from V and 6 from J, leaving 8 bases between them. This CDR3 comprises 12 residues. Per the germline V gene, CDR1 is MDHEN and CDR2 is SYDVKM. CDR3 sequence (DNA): TGTGCCAGCAGTTCCGTACTGGATACGCAGTATTTT. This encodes CASSSVLDTQYF.

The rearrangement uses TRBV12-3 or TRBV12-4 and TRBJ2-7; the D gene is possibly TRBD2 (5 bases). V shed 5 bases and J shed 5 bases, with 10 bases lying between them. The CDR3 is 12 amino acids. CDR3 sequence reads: CASSPTGNEQYF. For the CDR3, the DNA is TGTGCCAGCAGTCCCACGGGGAACGAGCAGTACTTC.

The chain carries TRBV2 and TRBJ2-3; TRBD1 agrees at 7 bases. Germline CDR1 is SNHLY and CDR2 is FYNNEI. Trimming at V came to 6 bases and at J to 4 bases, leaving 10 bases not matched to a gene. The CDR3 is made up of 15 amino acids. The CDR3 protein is CASRRGLGPADTQYF. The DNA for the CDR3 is TGTGCCAGCAGGAGGGGGCTGGGTCCCGCAGATACGCAGTATTTT.

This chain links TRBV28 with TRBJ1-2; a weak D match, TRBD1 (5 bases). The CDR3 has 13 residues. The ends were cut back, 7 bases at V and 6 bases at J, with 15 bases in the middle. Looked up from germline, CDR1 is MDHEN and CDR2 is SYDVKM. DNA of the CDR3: TGTGCCAGCACCCCCGGGGGGGTTGATGGCTACACCTTC. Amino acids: CASTPGGVDGYTF.

In DNA, the CDR3 is TGTGCCAGTAGCAGGGACAGGGTGGGGGATCAGCCCCAGCATTTT. Its protein is CASSRDRVGDQPQHF. The V and J genes are TRBV19 and TRBJ1-5; 9 bases line up with TRBD1. The germline V gene has CDR1 LNHDA and CDR2 SQIVND (reference sequence). The CDR3 extends over 15 amino acids. The V gene end was trimmed by 6 bases and the J gene end by 5 bases; junction bases not matched to a gene: 8.

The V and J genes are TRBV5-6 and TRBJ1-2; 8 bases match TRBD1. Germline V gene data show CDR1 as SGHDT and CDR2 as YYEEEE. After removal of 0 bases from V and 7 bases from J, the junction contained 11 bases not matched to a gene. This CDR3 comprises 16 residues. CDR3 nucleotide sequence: TGTGCCAGCAGCTTGGTCGGCAGGGGGCGCGGAGTTGGCTACACCTTC. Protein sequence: CASSLVGRGRGVGYTF.

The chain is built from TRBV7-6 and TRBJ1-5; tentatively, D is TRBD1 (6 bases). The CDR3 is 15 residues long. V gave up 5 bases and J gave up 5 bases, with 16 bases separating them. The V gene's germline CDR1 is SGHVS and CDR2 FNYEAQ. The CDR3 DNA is TGTGCCAGCAGCGGTGACGGGGGGCGAGATCAGCCCCAGCATTTT. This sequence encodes CASSGDGGRDQPQHF.

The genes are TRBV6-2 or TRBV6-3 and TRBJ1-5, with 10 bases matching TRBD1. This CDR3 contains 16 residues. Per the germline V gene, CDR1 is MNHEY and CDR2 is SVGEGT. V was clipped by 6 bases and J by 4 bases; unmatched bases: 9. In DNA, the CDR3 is TGTGCCAGCAGCAGACGACAGGGGGCTGGGAATCAGCCCCAGCATTTT. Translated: CASSRRQGAGNQPQHF.

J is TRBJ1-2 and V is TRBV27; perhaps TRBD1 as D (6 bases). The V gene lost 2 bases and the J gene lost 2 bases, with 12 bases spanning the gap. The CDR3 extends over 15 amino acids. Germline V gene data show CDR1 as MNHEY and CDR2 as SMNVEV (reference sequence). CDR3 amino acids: CASSLVAGANYGYTF. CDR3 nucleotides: TGTGCCAGCAGTTTAGTGGCAGGGGCCAACTATGGCTACACCTTC.

In DNA form, the CDR3 reads TGTGCCAGCAGCTCCACAGGTCGATTCACTGAAGCTTTCTTT. This codes for CASSSTGRFTEAFF. This chain joins TRBV7-2 and TRBJ1-1; a weak D match, TRBD1 (5 bases). There are 14 residues in the CDR3. Deletions cut 4 bases from V and 4 bases from J, with 13 bases between. Germline CDR1 and CDR2: SGHTA and FQGNSA.

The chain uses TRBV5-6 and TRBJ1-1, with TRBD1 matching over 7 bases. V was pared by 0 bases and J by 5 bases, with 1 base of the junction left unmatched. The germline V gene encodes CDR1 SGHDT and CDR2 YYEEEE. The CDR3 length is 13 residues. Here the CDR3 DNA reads TGTGCCAGCAGCTTGGTGGGACAGACTGAAGCTTTCTTT. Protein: CASSLVGQTEAFF.

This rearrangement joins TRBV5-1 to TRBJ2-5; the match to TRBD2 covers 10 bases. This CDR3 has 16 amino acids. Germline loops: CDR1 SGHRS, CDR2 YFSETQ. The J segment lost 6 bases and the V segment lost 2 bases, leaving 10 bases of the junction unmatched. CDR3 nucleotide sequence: TGCGCCAGCAGCTTCTCAACCGGGACTAGCGCCAAGACCCAGTACTTC. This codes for CASSFSTGTSAKTQYF. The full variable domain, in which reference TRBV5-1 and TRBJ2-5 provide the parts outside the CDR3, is KAGVTQTPRYLIKTRGQQVTLSCSPISGHRSVSWYQQTPGQGLQFLFEYFSETQRNKGNFPGRFSGRQFSNSRSEMNVSTLELGDSALYLCASSFSTGTSAKTQYFGPGTRLLVL.